These 32 T cell receptor beta chains share one sample of origin, sequenced in a study of T cells in Graves' hyperthyroidism and ophthalmopathy. What was amplified from RNA transcripts were TCR beta CDR3 regions. HTBI primers were the set used in a first-round RT-PCR of the TCR CDR3. From the multiplex PCR reads, TCRdb called clonotypes with MiXCR, one entry per CDR3 protein. The sample includes about half a million distinct CDR3 sequences, 16% of them seen just once. The sequencing sample was made of blood. The source is a woman younger than 45 with Graves' ophthalmopathy.

CDR3 nucleotides: TGTGCCAGCAGCGTCTCCCACGGGGTGAGAGGGCTCGCCTACAATGAGCAGTTCTTC. Translating gives CASSVSHGVRGLAYNEQFF. The chain combines TRBV9 with TRBJ2-1; D might be TRBD2 (5 bases). Trimming stripped 2 bases from V and 2 bases from J, with 23 bases between. Germline CDR1 is SGDLS and CDR2 is YYNGEE. This CDR3 region has 19 residues.

This clonotype was observed at least ten times. This chain connects TRBV12-3 or TRBV12-4 to TRBJ2-3; 8 bases fit TRBD2. Losses at the gene ends were 6 bases for V and 6 bases for J; bases not matched to a gene: 2. The CDR3 runs 12 residues. The CDR3 is CASRASGDTQYF. The CDR3 DNA is TGTGCCAGCAGAGCTAGCGGGGATACGCAGTATTTT.

This clonotype appeared many times. This chain uses TRBV12-3 or TRBV12-4 with TRBJ2-2; 7 bases line up with TRBD2. V was pared by 5 bases and J by 0 bases, with 3 bases of the junction left unmatched. CDR3 length: 15 amino acids. CDR3 bases: TGTGCCAGCAGTGCGGGAGCCCCGAACACCGGGGAGCTGTTTTTT. It codes for CASSAGAPNTGELFF.

V and J are TRBV29-1 and TRBJ1-2; tentative D call: TRBD1 (6 bases). Trimming cost V 5 bases and J 4 bases, with 20 bases left between them. CDR1 and CDR2 (germline): SQVTM, ANQGSEA. CDR3 length equals 15 residues. CDR3 residues: CSVSLGGGGTYGYTF. The CDR3 DNA reads TGCAGCGTTAGCCTTGGAGGGGGTGGCACCTATGGCTACACCTTC.

This clonotype was detected many times. This chain links TRBV28 with TRBJ1-6; unclear D gene. The CDR3 spans 15 residues. The V and J ends lost 9 bases and 2 bases respectively, with 14 bases between them. Germline V CDR1 and CDR2: MDHEN, SYDVKM. The CDR3 is CASISSGPYNSPLHF. Written as DNA, the CDR3 is TGTGCCAGTATCTCTTCAGGCCCCTATAATTCACCCCTCCACTTT.

This clonotype has more than one count but fewer than ten. This chain uses TRBV28 with TRBJ2-4; no firm D call. Germline CDR1 MDHEN, CDR2 SYDVKM. V lost 5 bases to trimming and J lost 0 bases, with 8 bases between them. The CDR3 loop spans 14 amino acids. Here the CDR3 reads CASSMTGAKNIQYF. The CDR3 DNA sequence: TGTGCCAGCAGTATGACGGGAGCCAAAAACATTCAGTACTTC.

The chain combines TRBV6-1 with TRBJ2-5, with D possibly being TRBD1 (6 bases). The CDR3 length is 16 residues. CDR1 and CDR2 (germline): MNHNS, SASEGT. Trimming removed 7 bases from V and 3 bases from J, with 21 bases in between. The CDR3 sequence: CASTLVGGGSEETQYF. As DNA, the CDR3 is TGTGCCAGCACATTAGTAGGGGGTGGGTCAGAAGAGACCCAGTACTTC.

Note on this clonotype: One base away lies a much larger clone, so this may be a sequencing read error. V gene TRBV27 combines with J gene TRBJ2-5; 11 nucleotides align to TRBD2. Germline assignment: CDR1 MNHEY and CDR2 SMNVEV (reference sequence). This CDR3 comprises 14 residues. V gave up 6 bases and J gave up 9 bases; unmatched junction bases: 9. The DNA for the CDR3 is TGTGCCAGCAGACTAGCGGGAGATAGGGAGGCCCAGTACTTC. Its protein product is CASRLAGDREAQYF.

The J gene is TRBJ1-2, the V gene TRBV4-3; TRBD1 matches at 7 bases. V shed 0 bases and J 8 bases; nucleotides not matched to a gene: 12. In germline, CDR1 is LGHNA, CDR2 YSLEER. The CDR3 is made up of 16 amino acids. The CDR3 DNA reads TGCGCCAGCAGCCAAGATAGGGACAGCGCCTGGGTGGGCTACACCTTC. Its protein is CASSQDRDSAWVGYTF.

This clonotype was seen at least ten times. The rearrangement joins TRBV28 to TRBJ1-1; D gene unclear. This CDR3 is 13 amino acids long. CDR1 is MDHEN and CDR2 is SYDVKM in the germline V gene. V was trimmed by 5 bases and J by 5 bases, leaving 12 bases between them. CDR3 DNA: TGTGCCAGCAGTCCTAACGGAGAGACTGAAGCTTTCTTT. This encodes CASSPNGETEAFF.

The chain recombines TRBV4-1 with TRBJ1-3, with D unresolved. Looked up from germline, CDR1 is MGHRA and CDR2 is YSYEKL. The ends were cut back, 0 bases at V and 3 bases at J, with 6 bases in the middle. There are 14 residues in the CDR3. CDR3 sequence (DNA): TGCGCCAGCAGCCAAGATGGTGGTGGAAACACCATATATTTT. It yields the protein CASSQDGGGNTIYF.

V and J are TRBV12-3 or TRBV12-4 and TRBJ2-2; D unresolved. The V end lost 6 bases, the J end lost 7 bases, and 9 bases lay between the germline ends. There are 12 residues in the CDR3. The CDR3 reads CASRRVVGELFF. In DNA, the CDR3 is TGTGCCAGCAGAAGAGTTGTCGGGGAGCTGTTTTTT.

V gene TRBV5-6 combines with J gene TRBJ2-1; 7 nucleotides match TRBD2. The CDR3 is 15 residues long. V lost 4 bases to trimming and J lost 4 bases; unmatched junction nucleotides: 8. The germline CDR1 and CDR2 sequences are SGHDT and YYEEEE. CDR3 sequence: CASSVRDYPYNEQFF. CDR3 coding DNA: TGTGCCAGCAGCGTCCGGGACTACCCTTACAATGAGCAGTTCTTC.

This clonotype was counted at least ten times. This chain uses TRBV20-1 with TRBJ1-1; D gene uncertain. The CDR3 is 12 amino acids. The V gene lost 4 bases and the J gene lost 7 bases, with 13 bases spanning the gap. Germline CDR1 reads DFQATT; CDR2 reads SNEGSKA (reference sequence). The CDR3 reads CSAKETSREAFF. Here the CDR3 DNA reads TGCAGTGCTAAGGAAACAAGCCGTGAAGCTTTCTTT.

This clonotype showed up just a few times. The chain links TRBV4-3 to TRBJ1-1, with D uncertain. Germline V gives CDR1 LGHNA, CDR2 YSLEER. The CDR3 length is 16 residues. The V and J ends lost 0 bases and 2 bases respectively, with 13 bases between them. The CDR3 region has the DNA TGCGCCAGCAGCCAAGATGTGACATGGGTTAACACTGAAGCTTTCTTT. It codes for CASSQDVTWVNTEAFF.

Only a few counts were recorded for this clonotype. The chain joins TRBV19 to TRBJ2-2, with 11 bases aligning to TRBD2. J was trimmed by 7 bases and V by 0 bases; bases with no gene match: 7. CDR1 is LNHDA and CDR2 is SQIVND in the germline V gene (reference sequence). This CDR3 is built from 17 residues. CDR3: CASSIEVASGRNGELFF. In nucleotides, the CDR3 is TGTGCCAGTAGTATAGAGGTGGCTAGCGGGAGGAACGGGGAGCTGTTTTTT.

This clonotype turned up a few times. The genes are TRBV20-1 and TRBJ2-1; D is ambiguous. This CDR3 is built from 12 residues. The germline V gene encodes CDR1 DFQATT and CDR2 SNEGSKA (reference sequence). Between the trimmed V and J ends, which lost 3 bases and 4 bases, there was a span of 7 bases. CDR3: CSASLVYNEQFF. The CDR3 region has the DNA TGCAGTGCTAGCCTAGTTTACAATGAGCAGTTCTTC.

This clonotype was picked up many times. This chain joins TRBV5-6 and TRBJ2-3; 16 nucleotides line up with TRBD2. Trimming removed 4 bases from V and 5 bases from J; junction bases left unmatched: 7. This CDR3 comprises 17 residues. Germline V CDR1 and CDR2: SGHDT, YYEEEE. The CDR3 region is CASSIGTSGRVLDTQYF. The CDR3 DNA follows: TGTGCCAGCAGCATCGGGACTAGCGGGAGGGTCCTAGATACGCAGTATTTT.

This clonotype was seen more than once but under ten times. The chain uses TRBV18 and TRBJ2-3; 11 nucleotides agree with TRBD2. This CDR3 has 17 amino acids. J lost 1 base, V lost 4 bases, and 7 bases had no gene match. Germline CDR1 is KGHSH and CDR2 is LQKENI. The DNA for the CDR3 is TGTGCCAGCTCACAGGGACTAGCGGATCCCGGCACAGATACGCAGTATTTT. Translating it yields CASSQGLADPGTDTQYF.

The rearrangement uses TRBV6-7 and TRBJ2-7, with TRBD1 matching over 9 bases. TRBV6-7 is sorted into the ORF group, with uncertain function. The CDR3 extends over 20 amino acids. Trimming cost V 0 bases and J 0 bases; bases outside gene matches: 15. The CDR3 bases are TGTGCCAGCAGTTACTCAATGGCGGGACAGGGTATGGGAGTCTCCTACGAGCAGTACTTC. Translation: CASSYSMAGQGMGVSYEQYF.

This clonotype has just a few counts. A much larger clone differs by one base, so this may be a read error. The CDR3 does not close with the conserved phenylalanine or tryptophan, likely indicating a read error. The chain recombines TRBV5-1 with TRBJ2-7; 7 nucleotides match TRBD2. This CDR3 has 14 amino acids. Per germline, CDR1 SGHRS and CDR2 YFSETQ. Trimming took 6 bases from V and 5 from J; bases not matched to a gene: 11. CDR3 residues: CASKRGGSIHEQYL. CDR3 nucleotide sequence: TGCGCCAGCAAGCGAGGCGGGAGTATCCACGAGCAGTACCTC.

Written as DNA, the CDR3 is TGTGCCAGCAGCTTAATAGGGCGAATGTCCTACGAGCAGTACTTC. Its translation: CASSLIGRMSYEQYF. This chain links TRBV5-5 with TRBJ2-7, with D uncertain. The CDR3 length is 15 residues. Germline V gene sequence: CDR1 SGHKS, CDR2 YYEKEE (reference sequence). Trimming removed 2 bases from V and 1 base from J, with 13 bases in between.

The gene calls are TRBV15 and TRBJ1-2; 8 nucleotides agree with TRBD1. The CDR3 length is 14 residues. CDR1 and CDR2 from the germline V gene are LNHNV and YYDKDF (reference sequence). Trimming removed 3 bases from V and 5 bases from J; junction bases left unmatched: 5. Here the CDR3 DNA reads TGTGCCACCAGCAGCTTCAGGGGGCTATATGGCTACACCTTC. Translating gives CATSSFRGLYGYTF.

This clonotype was counted ten times or more. CDR3: CASSTGLAGGLGTQYF. The CDR3 DNA follows: TGTGCCAGCAGCACGGGACTAGCGGGAGGGCTAGGTACGCAGTATTTT. The J gene is TRBJ2-3, the V gene TRBV5-5, with 16 bases aligning to TRBD2. This CDR3 comprises 16 residues. Trimming cost V 4 bases and J 8 bases; bases outside gene matches: 7. The germline V gene encodes CDR1 SGHKS and CDR2 YYEKEE (reference sequence). The variable domain in full, completed from reference TRBV5-5 and TRBJ2-3, reads DAGVTQSPTHLIKTRGQQVTLRCSPISGHKSVSWYQQVLGQGPQFIFQYYEKEERGRGNFPDRFSARQFPNYSSELNVNALLLGDSALYLCASSTGLAGGLGTQYFGPGTRLTVL.

This clonotype came up many times. The CDR3 nucleotides read TGTGCCAGCAGTCCCTTAGCGGGTTACTACAATGAGCAGTTCTTC. Its protein product is CASSPLAGYYNEQFF. The chain recombines TRBV28 with TRBJ2-1; 7 bases map to TRBD2. Per germline, CDR1 MDHEN and CDR2 SYDVKM. The J segment lost 3 bases and the V segment lost 5 bases, leaving 7 bases of the junction unmatched. This CDR3 contains 15 residues.

This clonotype was counted a few times. The chain recombines TRBV6-6 with TRBJ2-7; tentative D call: TRBD1 (5 bases). CDR3 length equals 14 residues. V gave up 2 bases and J gave up 3 bases, with 11 bases separating them. CDR1 and CDR2 (germline): MNHNY, SVGAGI (reference sequence). The CDR3 DNA reads TGTGCCAGCAGTTACCAGGGTATCTACTACGAGCAGTACTTC. It specifies CASSYQGIYYEQYF.

This clonotype was observed many times. V is TRBV28 and J is TRBJ1-1; weak D call: TRBD1 (5 bases). The CDR3 is 14 residues long. The germline V gene encodes CDR1 MDHEN and CDR2 SYDVKM. Trimming removed 6 bases from V and 2 bases from J, with 13 bases in between. The CDR3 DNA reads as TGTGCCAGCAGCCAGGACACACCTAACACTGAAGCTTTCTTT. This translates into CASSQDTPNTEAFF.

The chain recombines TRBV20-1 with TRBJ2-1; 9 bases are shared with TRBD2. Germline lookup yields CDR1 DFQATT and CDR2 SNEGSKA (reference sequence). The CDR3 loop spans 16 amino acids. The trim removed 2 bases at V and 8 bases at J, leaving 13 bases unmatched. CDR3 protein: CSARIQVTSGQDEQFF. CDR3 DNA sequence: TGCAGTGCTAGAATCCAGGTGACTAGCGGACAGGATGAGCAGTTCTTC.

The J gene is TRBJ2-2, the V gene TRBV6-2 or TRBV6-3, with a tentative D call TRBD2 (5 bases). V was clipped by 6 bases and J by 2 bases, with 13 bases between them. CDR3 length: 15 amino acids. Germline CDR1 and CDR2: MNHEY and SVGEGT. The CDR3 DNA is TGTGCCAGCAGCCACGAGGGAGAAAACACCGGGGAGCTGTTTTTT. This sequence encodes CASSHEGENTGELFF.

In this sample, this clonotype turned up many times. The J gene is TRBJ2-5, the V gene TRBV14; D gene unclear. V dropped 0 bases and J dropped 5 bases, with 10 bases sitting between them. Germline values: CDR1 SGHDN, CDR2 FVKESK. CDR3 length: 14 amino acids. CDR3 protein: CASSQDPFGETQYF. The CDR3, as DNA: TGTGCCAGCAGCCAAGATCCCTTTGGGGAGACCCAGTACTTC.

There are many counts of this clonotype. The chain carries TRBV6-1 and TRBJ1-6; D uncertain. The V end was cut by 5 bases, the J end by 10 bases, with 12 bases between. The CDR3 has 13 residues. CDR1 is MNHNS, CDR2 SASEGT, per germline. CDR3 region: CASSYALGSPLHF. CDR3 in DNA: TGTGCCAGCAGTTACGCTCTCGGCTCACCCCTCCACTTT.

The chain employs TRBV27 and TRBJ2-3; 10 bases are a match to TRBD2. V shed 6 bases and J 4 bases; nucleotides not matched to a gene: 10. Germline lookup yields CDR1 MNHEY and CDR2 SMNVEV (reference sequence). The CDR3 sequence is 16 residues long. The CDR3 region has the DNA TGTGCCAGCAGCCGTACTAGCGGGAACTACCCAGATACGCAGTATTTT. Amino acids: CASSRTSGNYPDTQYF.